This record covers a single TCR beta chain. Antigen: not known. V trimming: 3 bases; J trimming: 7 bases; junction bases outside the gene matches: 11. CDR3 length equals 17 residues. CDR1 is MNHGY and CDR2 is SVAAGI in the germline V gene. Amplified TCR beta CDR3 regions derived from RNA transcripts. TCR CDR3 regions were first amplified by RT-PCR with HTBI primers. TCRdb fed the multiplex PCR reads into MiXCR, producing one record per CDR3 protein. The data contain approximately 600,000 distinct CDR3 sequences, more than 20% of them seen just once; the ten biggest clones take up 34%. This sample was included in a study of T cells in Graves' hyperthyroidism and ophthalmopathy. Whole-study results and caveats: Before onset, by a median of about six months, the model predicted ophthalmopathy.

The sequencing sample was made of blood. This receptor was taken from a young man with Graves' ophthalmopathy. This chain links TRBV6-9 with TRBJ1-6, with 8 positions matching TRBD1. CDR3 amino acids: CASSYYPDRGENSPLHF. As DNA, the CDR3 is TGTGCCAGCAGTTACTATCCAGACAGGGGTGAAAATTCACCCCTCCACTTT.